This TCR beta chain was recorded in a study of T cell responses to AZD1222 COVID-19 vaccine. TCRdb keeps only in-frame clones here, not all; method: immunoSEQ multiplex PCR. The table includes over 85,000 clones, roughly 89% detected once. Trimming took 4 bases from V and 5 from J; bases not matched to a gene: 5. The CDR3 runs 14 residues. CDR1 and CDR2 (germline): KGHSH, LQKENI. The clonotype originates from an adult who received the AZD1222 COVID-19 vaccine. This specimen consisted of peripheral blood, obtained 28 days after the second AZD1222 dose. The V call is TRBV18, the J call TRBJ1-2; 9 bases line up with TRBD1. The CDR3 region is CASSLGTGWYGYTF. CDR3 bases: TGTGCCAGCTCACTTGGGACAGGGTGGTATGGCTACACCTTC.